This record concerns one T cell receptor beta chain sequence. The germline V gene has CDR1 SGHAT and CDR2 FQNNGV. The V segment lost 1 base and the J segment 0 bases; nucleotides outside the gene matches: 6. The CDR3 is 17 amino acids. The data stem from a study of cytomegalovirus exposure and HLA in healthy donors. The PCR was carried out with 60 Vbeta primers and 13 Jbeta primers. The method was immunoSEQ multiplex PCR; TCRdb's version includes in-frame clones alone and lacks a portion of them. The data contain about 94,000 clones, 50% to 80% of them singletons. Sequencing used PBMCs. The TCR originated in a man aged 25-45 years in good health and CMV-seronegative. The chain uses TRBV11-2 and TRBJ1-2; TRBD1 matches at 9 bases. The CDR3 sequence: CASSLAPRDRANYGYTF. The CDR3 DNA reads TGTGCCAGCAGCTTAGCCCCAAGGGACAGGGCTAACTATGGCTACACCTTC.